These 27 T cell receptor beta chains came from one sample sequenced in a study of T cells after yellow fever vaccination. TCRdb re-analysed the 5' RACE reads in MiXCR, keeping a single row per CDR3 protein. The table records around 320,000 distinct CDR3 sequences, approximately 10% of them present only once. This specimen consisted of CD4+ T cells sorted from PBMCs, obtained 5 days after the yellow fever booster vaccination. These receptors all come from a man between 18 and 35 years old who received the YFV17D yellow fever vaccine.

This rearrangement joins TRBV3-1 to TRBJ2-7; no clear D. V dropped 1 base and J dropped 5 bases, with 9 bases sitting between them. This CDR3 has 13 amino acids. Germline V gene sequence: CDR1 LGHDT, CDR2 YNNKEL (reference sequence). The CDR3 loop reads CASSQVPLHEQYF. CDR3 nucleotide sequence: TGTGCCAGCAGCCAAGTCCCCCTTCACGAGCAGTACTTC.

The rearrangement uses TRBV11-3 and TRBJ2-2, with a tentative D call TRBD2 (6 bases). In germline, CDR1 is SGHNT, CDR2 YENEEA. V lost 1 base and J lost 3, with 9 bases in between. This CDR3 comprises 15 residues. The CDR3 nucleotides read TGTGCCAGCAGCTTAGGTGGGGACTACACCGGGGAGCTGTTTTTT. This sequence encodes CASSLGGDYTGELFF.

The V call is TRBV4-2, the J call TRBJ2-3; D remains unclear. V dropped 2 bases and J dropped 4 bases, with 4 bases sitting between them. The V gene's germline CDR1 is LGHNA and CDR2 YNFKEQ. The CDR3 totals 12 residues. CDR3 sequence (DNA): TGTGCCAGCAGCCAATCCCCAGATACGCAGTATTTT. This sequence encodes CASSQSPDTQYF.

The sample holds a few counts of this clonotype. CDR3 sequence reads: CATSTEYQETQYF. The CDR3 DNA reads as TGTGCCACTTCGACGGAGTACCAAGAGACCCAGTACTTC. The chain couples TRBV7-2 to TRBJ2-5; no definite D call. Germline CDR1 reads SGHTA; CDR2 reads FQGNSA. This CDR3 has 13 residues. The germline V and J ends were trimmed by 10 bases and 0 bases, with 12 bases remaining between them.

The chain links TRBV4-1 to TRBJ2-1; perhaps TRBD2 as D (5 bases). The CDR3 extends over 16 amino acids. Germline-derived CDR1 and CDR2 are MGHRA and YSYEKL. With 0 bases removed from V and 0 bases from J, the gap between germline ends came to 9 bases. The CDR3 spells CASSQEAGLSYNEQFF. CDR3 coding DNA: TGCGCCAGCAGCCAAGAAGCCGGACTCTCCTACAATGAGCAGTTCTTC.

This chain uses TRBV19 with TRBJ1-1; D not resolved. CDR3 length equals 12 residues. The V gene's germline CDR1 is LNHDA and CDR2 SQIVND (reference sequence). V gave up 6 bases and J gave up 7 bases, with 12 bases separating them. CDR3 loop: CASSPAGDEAFF. CDR3 DNA sequence: TGTGCCAGTAGCCCGGCGGGCGATGAAGCTTTCTTT.

This clonotype was observed at least ten times. The chain links TRBV6-2 or TRBV6-3 to TRBJ2-1; unclear D gene. The CDR3 has 15 residues. The germline V gene has CDR1 MNHEY and CDR2 SVGEGT. V was pared by 7 bases and J by 7 bases, with 20 bases between. The CDR3 DNA follows: TGTGCCAGCACTCACCCCGCCGACGGATTTAATGAGCAGTTCTTC. Protein product: CASTHPADGFNEQFF.

This clonotype was seen repeatedly, ten times or more. The chain uses TRBV4-3 and TRBJ2-5, with D perhaps matching TRBD1 (7 bases). V lost 4 bases and J lost 9, with 15 bases in between. The V gene's germline CDR1 is LGHNA and CDR2 YSLEER. This CDR3 region has 13 residues. The CDR3, as DNA: TGCGCCAGCAGCCGAGGGGGCAGGGGGGCCCAGTACTTC. Its protein product is CASSRGGRGAQYF.

J is TRBJ2-5 and V is TRBV3-1, with D possibly TRBD2 on 6 matching bases. The CDR3 contains 16 residues. CDR1 and CDR2 from the germline V gene are LGHDT and YNNKEL (reference sequence). Between the trimmed V and J ends, which lost 1 base and 1 base, there was a span of 13 bases. In nucleotides, the CDR3 is TGTGCCAGCAGCCAAGGGCGGGGCTTTGGCCAAGAGACCCAGTACTTC. Protein sequence: CASSQGRGFGQETQYF.

The sample holds a few counts of this clonotype. This sequence joins TRBV7-2 and TRBJ2-7; weak D call: TRBD2 (7 bases). CDR3 length equals 15 residues. Trimming shortened V by 4 bases and J by 1 base, and 14 bases separated the two germline ends. The V gene's germline CDR1 is SGHTA and CDR2 FQGNSA. CDR3 DNA: TGTGCCAGCAGCTATGGGGGGGCCGGGTCCTACGAGCAGTACGTC. It is translated as CASSYGGAGSYEQYV.

This chain connects TRBV20-1 to TRBJ2-4; tentatively, D is TRBD2 (5 bases). The ends were cut back, 0 bases at V and 1 base at J, with 16 bases in the middle. Germline V lookup: CDR1 DFQATT, CDR2 SNEGSKA (reference sequence). The CDR3 is made up of 17 amino acids. CDR3 DNA sequence: TGCAGTGCTAGAGATCCGAGGCTAGCTGTGGCCAAAAACATTCAGTACTTC. Residues: CSARDPRLAVAKNIQYF.

Only a few counts were recorded for this clonotype. The J gene is TRBJ2-3, the V gene TRBV7-2; the D is unclear. The CDR3 has 15 residues. The V gene lost 5 bases and the J gene lost 7 bases, with 19 bases spanning the gap. CDR1 is SGHTA and CDR2 is FQGNSA in the germline V gene. The CDR3 DNA reads as TGTGCCAGCAGCCTAAGTCTGTGGGGTAGGAATACGCAGTATTTT. It is translated as CASSLSLWGRNTQYF.

V is TRBV6-6 and J is TRBJ2-1; 8 bases line up with TRBD2. V lost 6 bases to trimming and J lost 7 bases; unmatched junction nucleotides: 5. In germline, CDR1 is MNHNY, CDR2 SVGAGI (reference sequence). CDR3 length: 13 residues. The CDR3: CASSPGGQNEQFF. The CDR3 DNA follows: TGTGCCAGCAGCCCGGGGGGGCAAAATGAGCAGTTCTTC.

The chain has TRBV7-2 and TRBJ2-5, with D unclear. Germline V gene data show CDR1 as SGHTA and CDR2 as FQGNSA. The V end was cut by 0 bases, the J end by 9 bases, with 8 bases between. The CDR3 covers 12 residues. CDR3 loop: CASSLAGAAQYF. The CDR3 DNA is TGTGCCAGCAGCTTAGCCGGCGCGGCCCAGTACTTC.

The genes are TRBV2 and TRBJ2-3; D is perhaps TRBD1 (6 bases). V was clipped by 6 bases and J by 6 bases, with 13 bases between them. The CDR3 spans 13 residues. Germline assignment: CDR1 SNHLY and CDR2 FYNNEI. CDR3 sequence: CASRQGDVDTQYF. CDR3 nucleotides: TGTGCCAGCAGACAGGGAGATGTGGATACGCAGTATTTT.

In its sample, this clonotype was seen many times. The gene calls are TRBV5-1 and TRBJ1-6; unclear D gene. The CDR3 consists of 15 residues. V dropped 0 bases and J dropped 7 bases, with 11 bases sitting between them. Germline V gene sequence: CDR1 SGHRS, CDR2 YFSETQ. The CDR3 loop reads CASSLEGGWNSPLHF. In nucleotides, the CDR3 is TGCGCCAGCAGCTTGGAAGGTGGATGGAATTCACCCCTCCACTTT. The full variable domain, rest sourced from reference TRBV5-1 and TRBJ1-6, is KAGVTQTPRYLIKTRGQQVTLSCSPISGHRSVSWYQQTPGQGLQFLFEYFSETQRNKGNFPGRFSGRQFSNSRSEMNVSTLELGDSALYLCASSLEGGWNSPLHFGNGTRLTVT.

The gene calls are TRBV28 and TRBJ2-7, with D perhaps matching TRBD1 (6 bases). The CDR3 covers 14 residues. Germline V lookup: CDR1 MDHEN, CDR2 SYDVKM. The V and J ends lost 6 bases and 2 bases respectively, with 14 bases between them. The CDR3 DNA follows: TGTGCCAGCAGAGACAGGTTTAGGACCTACGAGCAGTACGTC. As protein: CASRDRFRTYEQYV.

This clonotype has a handful of counts. The J gene is TRBJ1-4, the V gene TRBV6-5, with D perhaps matching TRBD1 (5 bases). CDR3 length: 14 residues. Germline CDR1 MNHEY, CDR2 SVGAGI. The V end lost 5 bases, the J end lost 6 bases, and 13 bases lay between the germline ends. This CDR3 is CASSQGRRYEKLFF. CDR3 DNA sequence: TGTGCCAGCAGTCAGGGTCGGCGTTATGAAAAACTGTTTTTT.

This clonotype appeared a few times. The J gene is TRBJ2-1, the V gene TRBV3-1; the D gene is possibly TRBD2 (6 bases). The CDR3 covers 15 residues. V lost 4 bases and J 6 bases, leaving 16 bases between the germline ends. CDR1 is LGHDT, CDR2 YNNKEL, per germline (reference sequence). CDR3 loop: CASSLDGRDSNEQFF. CDR3 bases: TGTGCCAGCAGCCTCGACGGCCGGGACTCCAATGAGCAGTTCTTC.

This clonotype was detected only a few times. The chain recombines TRBV19 with TRBJ2-5, with TRBD2 identical over 12 bases. The CDR3 is 15 residues long. Germline CDR1 reads LNHDA; CDR2 reads SQIVND (reference sequence). The junction had 9 bases not matched to a gene; V was cut back by 8 bases and J by 5 bases. The CDR3, as DNA: TGTGCCAGTCGGACTAGCGGGGCCCTCGGGGAGACCCAGTACTTC. It yields the protein CASRTSGALGETQYF.

The CDR3: CSARTSGGSGETQYF. The CDR3 DNA reads as TGCAGTGCTAGAACTAGCGGGGGGTCTGGAGAGACCCAGTACTTC. The gene calls are TRBV20-1 and TRBJ2-5, with 12 nucleotides matching TRBD2. CDR1 is DFQATT, CDR2 SNEGSKA, per germline (reference sequence). The CDR3 length is 15 residues. The junction had 5 bases not matched to a gene; V was cut back by 2 bases and J by 4 bases.

This sequence joins TRBV2 and TRBJ1-1; no firm D call. This CDR3 is built from 12 residues. Germline assignment: CDR1 SNHLY and CDR2 FYNNEI. V lost 7 bases to trimming and J lost 3 bases, with 9 bases between them. CDR3 sequence: CASTQHYTEAFF. CDR3 bases: TGTGCCAGCACTCAGCATTACACTGAAGCTTTCTTT.

The V call is TRBV4-1, the J call TRBJ2-6; D is undetermined. CDR1 and CDR2 (germline): MGHRA, YSYEKL. V lost 1 base and J lost 0, with 7 bases in between. The CDR3 loop spans 16 amino acids. The CDR3 DNA reads TGCGCCAGCAGCCAAGGTTTCCGCTCTGGGGCCAACGTCCTGACTTTC. This encodes CASSQGFRSGANVLTF.

This clonotype was counted between two and nine times. This chain links TRBV4-3 with TRBJ2-4, with 7 bases fitting TRBD2. Germline values: CDR1 LGHNA, CDR2 YSLEER. Losses at the gene ends were 3 bases for V and 0 bases for J; bases not matched to a gene: 5. The CDR3 loop spans 16 amino acids. The chain's CDR3 is CASSQERGLAKNIQYF. CDR3 DNA: TGCGCCAGCAGCCAGGAGCGGGGACTAGCCAAAAACATTCAGTACTTC.

This CDR3 is CASKGGSVKNIQYF. The CDR3, as DNA: TGTGCCAGCAAGGGGGGCTCAGTCAAAAACATTCAGTACTTC. The V gene is TRBV28, the J gene TRBJ2-4; D may correspond to TRBD1 or TRBD2 (6 bases each). V shed 7 bases and J shed 3 bases, with 13 bases lying between them. Germline CDR1 is MDHEN and CDR2 is SYDVKM. The CDR3 has 14 residues.

The chain carries TRBV7-2 and TRBJ1-4; D is undetermined. V gave up 3 bases and J gave up 8 bases, with 7 bases separating them. This CDR3 region has 12 residues. Per the germline V gene, CDR1 is SGHTA and CDR2 is FQGNSA. CDR3 sequence reads: CASSFASEKLFF. The CDR3 coding sequence is TGTGCCAGCAGCTTCGCGTCCGAAAAACTGTTTTTT.

This clonotype was seen more than once but under ten times. The V and J genes are TRBV18 and TRBJ1-5; tentatively, D is TRBD1 (5 bases). From germline, CDR1 is KGHSH and CDR2 LQKENI. Trimming cost V 3 bases and J 7 bases, with 16 bases left between them. CDR3 length: 15 amino acids. The CDR3 protein is CASSPTSGSSQPQHF. In DNA, the CDR3 is TGTGCCAGCTCACCTACATCAGGGAGTTCCCAGCCCCAGCATTTT.